This record looks at one T cell receptor beta chain sequence and its context. These data come from a study of blood T cell repertoires in COVID-19. Study-wide context: From T cells, B-cell-depleted T cells, or PBMCs came the material, which was cDNA or gDNA.

Profiling relied on immunoSEQ multiplex PCR, and the TCRdb table lists in-frame clones only, not all of them. Altogether some 120,000 clones are present, approximately 80% being singletons, with the ten largest covering roughly an eighth. Germline lookup yields CDR1 MDHEN and CDR2 SYDVKM. The CDR3 extends over 15 amino acids. The V end was cut by 8 bases, the J end by 6 bases, with 19 bases between. The sequence was collected from a human donor in a cohort sampled during active COVID-19. The V gene is TRBV28, the J gene TRBJ1-4, with D perhaps matching TRBD1 (6 bases). What was sequenced was peripheral blood. CDR3 protein: CASRFQRGGDEKLFF. CDR3 nucleotide sequence: TGTGCCAGCCGCTTTCAAAGGGGGGGGGATGAAAAACTGTTTTTT.